This TCR beta chain was recovered during a study of blood T cells in healthy people across ages. The second PCR ran roughly 6 to 11 cycles with a sample-barcoded 5' primer and J-beta primers. Each CDR3 protein gets one entry after TCRdb re-called the 5' RACE reads with MiXCR. Of over 1,300,000 distinct CDR3 sequences detected, approximately 59% appear once; the ten largest clones hold roughly 7%. The CDR3 consists of 16 residues. Germline CDR1 reads LGHNA; CDR2 reads YSLEER. V shed 1 base, J shed 2 bases, and the junction held 3 bases outside the gene matches. The chain employs TRBV4-3 and TRBJ2-5; 11 bases align to TRBD2. Sequenced material: blood. The receptor comes from a man aged 18 to 30 in good health. CDR3 coding DNA: TGCGCCAGCAGCCAAGTAGTAGCGGGGGGGCAAGAGACCCAGTACTTC. Its translation: CASSQVVAGGQETQYF.